The present TCR beta chain was sequenced within a study of blood T cells in healthy people across ages. For the second PCR, which ran for about 7 to 12 cycles, a sample-barcoded 5' primer and a J-beta primer mix were used. TCRdb called the 5' RACE reads again in MiXCR, with one record for every CDR3 protein. The data hold 900,000 to 950,000 distinct CDR3 sequences, with around 29% observed a single time. With 1 base removed from V and 8 bases from J, the gap between germline ends came to 15 bases. CDR1 is SGDLS and CDR2 is YYNGEE in the germline V gene. The CDR3 has 14 amino acids. These same data were also listed under a study on T cells of mothers and their children.

V gene TRBV9 combines with J gene TRBJ1-2; possibly TRBD1 for D (5 bases). Source material: blood. The source of this sequence is a woman aged 35 to 49 in good health. The CDR3 DNA reads TGTGCCAGCAGCGTAAACCGGGGGAAGGGCGGCTACACCTTC. Residues: CASSVNRGKGGYTF.